This TCR beta chain was recovered during a study of T cells expressing NK-cell markers. TCRdb re-called the 5' RACE reads, yielding one record per CDR3 amino acid sequence without DNA. This sample's table has 500,000 to 600,000 distinct CDR3 sequences. The sequencing input was blood T cells: a sorted CD56 or NKG2C T cell subset, CD4+ or CD8+ T cells, or bulk PBMC T cells (not recorded which). This clonotype originated in a man aged 18-30 years in good health.

CDR3 loop: CASSQERAAGFF. The chain combines TRBV4-3 with TRBJ2-1; the D gene TCRdb calls, TRBD2, cannot be checked with no DNA. Germline V gene data show CDR1 as LGHNA and CDR2 as YSLEER. This CDR3 region has 12 residues.